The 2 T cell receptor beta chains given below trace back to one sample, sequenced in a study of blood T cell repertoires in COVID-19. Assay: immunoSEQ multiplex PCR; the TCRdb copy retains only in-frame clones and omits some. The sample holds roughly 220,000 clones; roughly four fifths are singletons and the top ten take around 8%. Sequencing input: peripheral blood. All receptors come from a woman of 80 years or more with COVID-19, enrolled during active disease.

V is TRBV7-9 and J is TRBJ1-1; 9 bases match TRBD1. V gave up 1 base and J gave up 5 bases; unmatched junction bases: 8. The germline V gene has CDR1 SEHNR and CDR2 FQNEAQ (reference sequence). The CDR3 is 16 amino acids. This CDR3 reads CASSLGGGQGGTEAFF. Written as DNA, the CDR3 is TGTGCCAGCAGCTTAGGTGGGGGACAGGGTGGAACTGAAGCTTTCTTT.

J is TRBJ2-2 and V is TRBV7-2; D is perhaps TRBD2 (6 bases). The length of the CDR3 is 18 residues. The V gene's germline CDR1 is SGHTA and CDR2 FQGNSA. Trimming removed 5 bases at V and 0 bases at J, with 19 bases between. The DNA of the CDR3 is TGTGCCAGCAGCGTCAGTGTGTCAGGAGGGACGAACACCGGGGAGCTGTTTTTT. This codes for CASSVSVSGGTNTGELFF. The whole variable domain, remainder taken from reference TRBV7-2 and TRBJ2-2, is GAGVSQSPSNKVTEKGKDVELRCDPISGHTALYWYRQSLGQGLEFLIYFQGNSAPDKSGLPSDRFSAERTGGSVSTLTIQRTQQEDSAVYLCASSVSVSGGTNTGELFFGEGSRLTVL.